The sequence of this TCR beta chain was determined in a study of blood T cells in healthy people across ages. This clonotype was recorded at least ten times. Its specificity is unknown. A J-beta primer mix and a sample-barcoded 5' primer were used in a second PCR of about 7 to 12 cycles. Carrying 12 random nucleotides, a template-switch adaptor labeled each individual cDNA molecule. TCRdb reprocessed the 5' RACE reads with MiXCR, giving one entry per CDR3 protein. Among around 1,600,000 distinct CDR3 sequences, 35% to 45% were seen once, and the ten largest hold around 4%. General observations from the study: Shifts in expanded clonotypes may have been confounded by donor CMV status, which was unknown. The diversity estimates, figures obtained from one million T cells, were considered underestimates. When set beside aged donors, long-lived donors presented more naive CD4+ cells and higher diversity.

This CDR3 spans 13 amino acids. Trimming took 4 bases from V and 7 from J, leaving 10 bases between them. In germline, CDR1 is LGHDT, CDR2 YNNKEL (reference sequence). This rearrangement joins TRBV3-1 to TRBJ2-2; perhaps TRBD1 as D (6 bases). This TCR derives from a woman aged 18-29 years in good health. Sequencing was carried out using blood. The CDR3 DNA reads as TGTGCCAGCAGCCTCACAGGGAGCGGGGAGCTGTTTTTT. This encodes CASSLTGSGELFF.